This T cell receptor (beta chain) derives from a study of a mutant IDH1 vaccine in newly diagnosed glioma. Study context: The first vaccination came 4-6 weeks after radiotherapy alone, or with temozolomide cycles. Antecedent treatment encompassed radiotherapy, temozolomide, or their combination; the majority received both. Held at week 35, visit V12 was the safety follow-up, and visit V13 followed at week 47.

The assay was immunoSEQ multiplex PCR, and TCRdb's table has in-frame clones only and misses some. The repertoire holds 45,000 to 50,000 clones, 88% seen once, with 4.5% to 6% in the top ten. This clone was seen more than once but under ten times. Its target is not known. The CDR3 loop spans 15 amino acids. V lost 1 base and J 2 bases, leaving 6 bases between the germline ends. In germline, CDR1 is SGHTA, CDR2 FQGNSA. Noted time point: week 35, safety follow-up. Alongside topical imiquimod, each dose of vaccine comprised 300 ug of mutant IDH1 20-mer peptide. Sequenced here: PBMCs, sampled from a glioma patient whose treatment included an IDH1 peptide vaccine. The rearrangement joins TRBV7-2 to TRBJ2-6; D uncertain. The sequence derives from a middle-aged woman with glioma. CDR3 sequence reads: CASSLGGPGANVLTF. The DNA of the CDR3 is TGTGCCAGCAGCTTAGGTGGGCCTGGGGCCAACGTCCTGACTTTC.